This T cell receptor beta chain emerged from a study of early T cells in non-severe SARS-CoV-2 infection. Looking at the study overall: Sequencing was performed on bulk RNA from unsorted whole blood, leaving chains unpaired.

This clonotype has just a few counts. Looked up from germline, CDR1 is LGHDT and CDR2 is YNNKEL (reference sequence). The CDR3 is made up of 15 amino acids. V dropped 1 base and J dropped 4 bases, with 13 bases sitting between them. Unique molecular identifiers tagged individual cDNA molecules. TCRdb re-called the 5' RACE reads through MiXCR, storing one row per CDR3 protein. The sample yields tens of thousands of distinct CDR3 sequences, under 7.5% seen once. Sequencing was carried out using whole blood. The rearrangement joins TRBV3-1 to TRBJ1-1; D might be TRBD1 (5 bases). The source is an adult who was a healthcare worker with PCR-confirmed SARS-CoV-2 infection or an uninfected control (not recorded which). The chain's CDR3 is CASSQAGGWGTEAFF. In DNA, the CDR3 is TGTGCCAGCAGCCAAGCGGGGGGTTGGGGCACTGAAGCTTTCTTT. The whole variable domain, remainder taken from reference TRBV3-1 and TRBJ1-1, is DTAVSQTPKYLVTQMGNDKSIKCEQNLGHDTMYWYKQDSKKFLKIMFSYNNKELIINETVPNRFSPKSPDKAHLNLHINSLELGDSAVYFCASSQAGGWGTEAFFGQGTRLTVV.